The 17 T cell receptor beta chains given below trace back to one sample, sequenced in a study of T cell changes during pregnancy in multiple sclerosis. Method: immunoSEQ multiplex PCR; TCRdb's copy keeps in-frame clones and lacks some. The sample lists fewer than 50,000 clones, 94% occurring once. Source: CD8+ T cells from peripheral blood mononuclear cells, taken in the first trimester of pregnancy. The receptors derive from a female donor with multiple sclerosis, enrolled in a pregnancy study.

V usage is TRBV10-3 and J usage is TRBJ2-2; 9 bases line up with TRBD1. The trim removed 5 bases at V and 5 bases at J, leaving 3 bases unmatched. CDR1 and CDR2 (germline): ENHRY, SYGVKD. The CDR3 spans 14 residues. The CDR3 DNA sequence: TGTGCCATCAGTTGGACAGGGGAAACCGGGGAGCTGTTTTTT. This translates into CAISWTGETGELFF.

The rearrangement uses TRBV15 and TRBJ2-1, with D maybe TRBD1 (6 bases). The CDR3 runs to 14 residues. The germline gives CDR1 LNHNV, CDR2 YYDKDF (reference sequence). Deletions cut 1 base from V and 10 bases from J, with 14 bases between. The DNA for the CDR3 is TGTGCCACCAGCAGAGCCTCGGACAGTCGCGAGCAGTTCTTC. Translation gives CATSRASDSREQFF.

The V call is TRBV5-4, the J call TRBJ2-7; no reliable D call. The CDR3 spans 15 residues. Trimming removed 0 bases from V and 6 bases from J, with 16 bases in between. The germline CDR1 and CDR2 sequences are SGHNT and YYREEE (reference sequence). The CDR3 sequence is CASSLDPGLGREQYF. Here the CDR3 DNA reads TGTGCCAGCAGCTTGGATCCAGGCCTTGGGCGCGAGCAGTACTTC.

V is TRBV27 and J is TRBJ2-3; TRBD1 agrees at 10 bases. Germline CDR1 MNHEY, CDR2 SMNVEV (reference sequence). The V and J ends lost 4 bases and 3 bases, in that order; junction bases with no gene match: 7. The CDR3 has 16 residues. In DNA form, the CDR3 reads TGTGCCAGCAGTTCCCGGACAGGGGGGAGGACAGATACGCAGTATTTT. Its translation: CASSSRTGGRTDTQYF.

This chain connects TRBV27 to TRBJ1-2, with D possibly matching TRBD1 (5 bases). From germline, CDR1 is MNHEY and CDR2 SMNVEV (reference sequence). The CDR3 covers 16 residues. Trimming removed 3 bases from V and 8 bases from J, with 22 bases in between. In DNA, the CDR3 is TGTGCCAGCAGTTTCGACGGCTTCCAGGGTTGGGAAGGCTACACCTTC. Translating it yields CASSFDGFQGWEGYTF.

The J gene is TRBJ2-1, the V gene TRBV7-2; 8 positions match TRBD1. CDR1 and CDR2 (germline): SGHTA, FQGNSA. CDR3 length: 17 amino acids. V lost 0 bases to trimming and J lost 1 base; unmatched junction nucleotides: 5. The CDR3 bases are TGTGCCAGCAGCTTAGCCGGGACAGGCAGGTCCTACAATGAGCAGTTCTTC. Encoded protein: CASSLAGTGRSYNEQFF.

DNA of the CDR3: TGTGCCAGTACTAAGGGGCCCTTAGTCAACGAGCAGTACTTC. Translated, it gives CASTKGPLVNEQYF. The chain joins TRBV19 to TRBJ2-7, with D tentatively TRBD1 (5 bases). The CDR3 spans 14 residues. Deletions cut 7 bases from V and 5 bases from J, with 18 bases between. The germline V gene encodes CDR1 LNHDA and CDR2 SQIVND (reference sequence).

This clone was picked up one time. The chain employs TRBV28 and TRBJ2-2, with a tentative D call TRBD2 (6 bases). This CDR3 has 17 amino acids. Germline V lookup: CDR1 MDHEN, CDR2 SYDVKM. The V and J ends lost 6 bases and 2 bases respectively, with 19 bases between them. The CDR3 loop reads CASSTTLGTENTGELFF. The CDR3 region has the DNA TGTGCCAGCAGCACTACTTTAGGGACTGAAAACACCGGGGAGCTGTTTTTT.

V and J are TRBV27 and TRBJ1-5, with D unclear. CDR1 MNHEY and CDR2 SMNVEV come from the germline V gene (reference sequence). V lost 7 bases to trimming and J lost 2 bases, with 15 bases between them. This CDR3 comprises 15 residues. The CDR3: CASKIRVWGNQPQHF. CDR3 DNA sequence: TGTGCCAGCAAGATCCGGGTGTGGGGCAATCAGCCCCAGCATTTT.

A few counts support this clone. The rearrangement joins TRBV19 to TRBJ2-7, with TRBD1 matching over 10 bases. Looked up from germline, CDR1 is LNHDA and CDR2 is SQIVND (reference sequence). This CDR3 has 15 residues. V lost 10 bases, J lost 2 bases, and 11 bases stayed unmatched. CDR3 amino acids: CATSGAGTGAYEQYF. As DNA, the CDR3 is TGTGCCACCTCCGGAGCCGGGACAGGGGCCTACGAGCAGTACTTC.

This rearrangement joins TRBV4-3 to TRBJ2-7; D is possibly TRBD2 (6 bases). Germline CDR1 and CDR2: LGHNA and YSLEER. Trimming stripped 1 base from V and 3 bases from J, with 16 bases between. The CDR3 is made up of 16 amino acids. The CDR3, as DNA: TGCGCCAGCAGCCAAGGACTAGAAAAGGGCATCTACGAGCAGTACTTC. It yields the protein CASSQGLEKGIYEQYF.

The J gene is TRBJ2-2, the V gene TRBV30, with D maybe TRBD2 (6 bases). V lost 4 bases and J 6 bases, leaving 12 bases between the germline ends. The germline gives CDR1 GTSNPN, CDR2 SVGIG (reference sequence). The length of the CDR3 is 13 residues. The CDR3 nucleotides are TGTGCCTGGAATACGGGAGTGGCCGGGGAGCTGTTTTTT. It is translated as CAWNTGVAGELFF.

The chain joins TRBV2 to TRBJ1-6, with D possibly TRBD1 on 6 matching bases. CDR3 size: 16 residues. Trimming took off 4 bases at V and 6 bases at J, with 16 bases between the two ends. CDR1 and CDR2 from the germline V gene are SNHLY and FYNNEI. CDR3 DNA sequence: TGTGCCAGCAGTGGGGAAGGGGGACACATTAATTCACCCCTCCACTTT. Amino acids: CASSGEGGHINSPLHF.

The V gene is TRBV10-1, the J gene TRBJ2-7; 7 bases fit TRBD1. The CDR3 has 15 residues. Trimming removed 3 bases from V and 9 bases from J; junction bases left unmatched: 14. Germline V gene sequence: CDR1 WNHNN, CDR2 SYGVQD (reference sequence). The CDR3 DNA reads as TGCGCCAGCAGTGATCCCAGGGACAGCATCCATGGGCAGTACTTC. Its translation: CASSDPRDSIHGQYF.

The rearrangement uses TRBV7-9 and TRBJ2-7, with D possibly TRBD1 on 5 matching bases. V was cut by 4 bases and J by 3 bases, with 10 bases left in between. Germline V CDR1 and CDR2: SEHNR, FQNEAQ (reference sequence). CDR3 length equals 13 residues. In DNA form, the CDR3 reads TGTGCCAGCAGCTCCAGGGTGGGCTACGAGCAGTACTTC. Protein product: CASSSRVGYEQYF.

The rearrangement joins TRBV11-2 to TRBJ1-1; 8 nucleotides line up with TRBD1. The CDR3 length is 18 residues. Per germline, CDR1 SGHAT and CDR2 FQNNGV. The trim removed 4 bases at V and 0 bases at J, leaving 13 bases unmatched. The DNA for the CDR3 is TGTGCCAGCAGCTCCCACAGGGGGAGGAATAACATGAACACTGAAGCTTTCTTT. Its protein is CASSSHRGRNNMNTEAFF.

The CDR3 loop is CASSVDRENTIYF. DNA for the CDR3: TGTGCCAGCAGCGTAGACAGGGAAAACACCATATATTTT. The V and J genes are TRBV9 and TRBJ1-3; tentative D call: TRBD1 (6 bases). Germline V CDR1 and CDR2: SGDLS, YYNGEE. The CDR3 runs 13 residues. The V end was cut by 0 bases, the J end by 6 bases, with 7 bases between.